This passage covers 4 T cell receptor beta chains from one sample sequenced in a study of blood T cell repertoires in COVID-19. This table comes from immunoSEQ multiplex PCR, and its TCRdb copy is limited to in-frame clones, with some not included. The table shows 250,000 to 350,000 clones, with about 85% occurring only once. Sequencing used PBMCs or T cells enriched from blood (not recorded which). Every receptor here comes from a woman aged 25 to 45 who had recovered from COVID-19.

The rearrangement uses TRBV7-2 and TRBJ2-3, with 13 bases lining up with TRBD2. Trimming took 0 bases from V and 6 from J; bases not matched to a gene: 3. The CDR3 spans 16 residues. CDR1 and CDR2 from the germline V gene are SGHTA and FQGNSA. CDR3 amino acids: CASSLAGTSGVDTQYF. The CDR3 nucleotides are TGTGCCAGCAGCTTAGCGGGGACTAGCGGGGTGGATACGCAGTATTTT.

This chain connects TRBV28 to TRBJ1-3, with D tentatively TRBD1 (5 bases). Germline-derived CDR1 and CDR2 are MDHEN and SYDVKM. The CDR3 sequence is 14 residues long. V was clipped by 5 bases and J by 3 bases, with 11 bases between them. The CDR3 protein is CASSPTGGGNTIYF. In nucleotides, the CDR3 is TGTGCCAGCAGTCCCACGGGGGGTGGAAACACCATATATTTT. The complete variable domain, with remaining parts taken from reference TRBV28 and TRBJ1-3, reads DVKVTQSSRYLVKRTGEKVFLECVQDMDHENMFWYRQDPGLGLRLIYFSYDVKMKEKGDIPEGYSVSREKKERFSLILESASTNQTSMYLCASSPTGGGNTIYFGEGSWLTVV.

The rearrangement joins TRBV30 to TRBJ2-7; D not resolved. The CDR3 has 14 residues. The germline CDR1 and CDR2 sequences are GTSNPN and SVGIG (reference sequence). Between the trimmed V and J ends, which lost 0 bases and 1 base, there was a span of 10 bases. The chain's CDR3 is CAWSVRVGSYEQYF. DNA of the CDR3: TGTGCCTGGAGTGTACGGGTGGGTTCCTACGAGCAGTACTTC.

This clone has just a few counts. The rearrangement joins TRBV7-6 to TRBJ1-2, with 9 bases aligning to TRBD1. The CDR3 length is 18 residues. The ends lost 0 bases at V and 4 bases at J; junction bases unmatched: 12. Per the germline V gene, CDR1 is SGHVS and CDR2 is FNYEAQ. This CDR3 reads CASSLATVGDRAGYGYTF. The CDR3 nucleotides are TGTGCCAGCAGCTTAGCCACGGTCGGGGACAGGGCTGGCTATGGCTACACCTTC.